Detailed here is one T cell receptor (beta chain). Its cognate antigen has yet to be identified. Base qualities were left out, and no much larger clone turns up one base away. In the germline V gene, CDR1 corresponds to LGHNA and CDR2 to YSLEER. The CDR3 spans 16 residues, from the cysteine through the phenylalanine. This entry keeps only the CDR3 DNA: 48 bases, framed from base 1. V is trimmed back by 0 bases and J by 8 bases, and the junction contains 6 bases that no gene match accounts for. The sample belongs to a study of T cells in tumors and immune-related adverse events (dated by TCRdb to about 2021). The sample's treatment or condition label, decoded: nivolumab (PD-1 blockade) given before sampling. The DNeasy Blood and Tissue Kit was used to extract DNA from formalin-fixed paraffin-embedded specimens. The immunoSEQ assay was used to amplify and sequence the TCR beta locus, producing bulk TCR Vbeta CDR3 data. Concerning the study's data processing: CDR3s were excluded if they were non-productive, were shorter than 7 amino acids, or did not start with C or end with F/W. Analysis was restricted to specimens with at least 1000 reads, and each clonotype was defined at the amino acid level. To compute clonality, Pielou's evenness was subtracted from 1. To equalize library sizes, abundance-weighted random subsampling with replacement was performed and repeated 100 times so that 95% confidence intervals could be reported. The Morisita overlap index was used to quantify repertoire overlap, and the top 40 clones in each specimen were examined for overlap with the irAE. TCRdb provides this immuneACCESS table in a form limited to in-frame rearrangements. Some clones are lacking; in checked studies, under half of them reflect an unresolved V gene, and why the rest are absent is not known. The V and J calls and the clone size are those of that table, but D and trimming were determined from the DNA. Recorded for this sample are about 4,900 clones; about 65% of them occurred a single time. The ten biggest clones cover around 6% of the sample.

The receptor was isolated from a female donor with metastatic renal cell carcinoma. Here the sequenced sample was gut tissue, taken from a patient treated with anti-PD-1 therapy. This chain is built from TRBV4-3 and TRBJ2-1, and TRBD2 aligns with 11 junction nucleotides. CDR3 region: CASSQDPSGGWDEQFF. The DNA is as follows: TGCGCCAGCAGCCAAGATCCTAGCGGGGGGTGGGATGAGCAGTTCTTC.